Sequencing of this T cell receptor beta chain was carried out in a study of blood T cell repertoires in COVID-19. Looking at the study overall: Samples of COVID-19 (acute and convalescent) were obtained from the United States, Italy and Spain.

Authors' data handling: How many nucleated cells were present was estimated from reference gene primer amplification. TCRdb keeps only in-frame clones here, not all; method: immunoSEQ multiplex PCR. The DNA gave D and trimming, while V, J and clone size come from that table. The table includes roughly 360,000 clones, roughly four fifths detected once. Clinical histories supplied by participants themselves formed the basis of cohort assignment. The study counted Cohort 3 donors as recovered given two negative PCRs, clearance, or symptom resolution. This CDR3 spans 19 amino acids. Germline V gene lookup returns CDR1 SGDLS and CDR2 YYNGEE. V lost 4 bases and J lost 6; bases outside the gene matches: 19.

This receptor was obtained from a woman aged 50 to 65 who had recovered from COVID-19. Sequenced sample: PBMCs or T cells enriched from blood (not recorded which). The chain employs TRBV9 and TRBJ2-2, with 9 bases aligning to TRBD1. The DNA for the CDR3 is TGTGCCAGCAGCTCCAGATCGGGAATGCGGGACAGGGTGGCCGGGGAGCTGTTTTTT. It is translated as CASSSRSGMRDRVAGELFF.